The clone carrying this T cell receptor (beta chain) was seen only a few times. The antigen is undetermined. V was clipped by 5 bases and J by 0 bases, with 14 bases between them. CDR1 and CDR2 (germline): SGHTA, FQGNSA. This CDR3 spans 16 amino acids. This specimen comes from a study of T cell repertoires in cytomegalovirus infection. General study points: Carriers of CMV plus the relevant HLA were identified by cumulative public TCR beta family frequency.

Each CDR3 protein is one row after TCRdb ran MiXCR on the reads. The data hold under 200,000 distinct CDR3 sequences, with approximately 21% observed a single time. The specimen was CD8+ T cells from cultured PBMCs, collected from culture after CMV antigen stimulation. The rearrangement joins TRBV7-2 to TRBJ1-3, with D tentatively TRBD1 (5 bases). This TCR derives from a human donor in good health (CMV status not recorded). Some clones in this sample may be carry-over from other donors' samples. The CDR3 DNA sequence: TGTGCCAGCAGCCCCCAGGGAGCATTCTCTGGAAACACCATATATTTT. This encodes CASSPQGAFSGNTIYF.